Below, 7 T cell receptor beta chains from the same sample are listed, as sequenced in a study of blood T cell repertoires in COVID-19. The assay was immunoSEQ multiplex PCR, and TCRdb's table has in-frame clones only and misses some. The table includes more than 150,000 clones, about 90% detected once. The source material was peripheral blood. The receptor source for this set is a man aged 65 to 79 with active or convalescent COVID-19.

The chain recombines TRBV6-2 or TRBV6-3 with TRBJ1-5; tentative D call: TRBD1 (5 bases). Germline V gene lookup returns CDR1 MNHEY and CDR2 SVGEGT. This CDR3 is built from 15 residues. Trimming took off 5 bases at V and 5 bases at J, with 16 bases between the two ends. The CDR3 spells CASSPRGKGHQPQHF. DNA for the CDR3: TGTGCCAGCAGTCCCCGGGGGAAAGGACATCAGCCCCAGCATTTT.

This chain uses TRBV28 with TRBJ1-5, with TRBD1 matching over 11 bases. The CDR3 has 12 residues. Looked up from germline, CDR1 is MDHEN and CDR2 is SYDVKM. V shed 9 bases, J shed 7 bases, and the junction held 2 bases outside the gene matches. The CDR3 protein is CASGTGGQPQHF. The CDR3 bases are TGTGCCAGTGGGACAGGGGGACAGCCCCAGCATTTT. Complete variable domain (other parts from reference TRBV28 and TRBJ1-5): DVKVTQSSRYLVKRTGEKVFLECVQDMDHENMFWYRQDPGLGLRLIYFSYDVKMKEKGDIPEGYSVSREKKERFSLILESASTNQTSMYLCASGTGGQPQHFGDGTRLSIL.

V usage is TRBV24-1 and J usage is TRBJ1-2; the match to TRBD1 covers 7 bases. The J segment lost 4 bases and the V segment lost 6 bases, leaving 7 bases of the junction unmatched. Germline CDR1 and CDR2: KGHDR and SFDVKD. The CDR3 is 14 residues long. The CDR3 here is CATSRQGVGYGYTF. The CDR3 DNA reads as TGTGCCACCAGTCGACAGGGAGTCGGCTATGGCTACACCTTC.

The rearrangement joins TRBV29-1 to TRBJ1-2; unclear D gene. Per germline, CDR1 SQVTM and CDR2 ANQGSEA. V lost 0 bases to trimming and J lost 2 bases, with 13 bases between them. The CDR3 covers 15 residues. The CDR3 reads CSVEDRDTKNYGYTF. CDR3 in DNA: TGCAGCGTTGAAGATCGAGACACCAAAAACTATGGCTACACCTTC.

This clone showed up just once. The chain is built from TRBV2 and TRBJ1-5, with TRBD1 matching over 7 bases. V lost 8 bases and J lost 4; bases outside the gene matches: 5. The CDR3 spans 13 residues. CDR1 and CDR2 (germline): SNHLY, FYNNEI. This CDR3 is CASGGQPNQPQHF. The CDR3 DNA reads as TGTGCCAGCGGGGGACAGCCGAATCAGCCCCAGCATTTT.

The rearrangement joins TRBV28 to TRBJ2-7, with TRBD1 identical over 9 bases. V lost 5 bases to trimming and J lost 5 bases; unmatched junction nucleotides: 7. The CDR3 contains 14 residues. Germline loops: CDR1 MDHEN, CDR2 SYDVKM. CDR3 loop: CASSPHHRGHEQYF. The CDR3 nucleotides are TGTGCCAGCAGTCCACACCACAGGGGGCACGAGCAGTACTTC.

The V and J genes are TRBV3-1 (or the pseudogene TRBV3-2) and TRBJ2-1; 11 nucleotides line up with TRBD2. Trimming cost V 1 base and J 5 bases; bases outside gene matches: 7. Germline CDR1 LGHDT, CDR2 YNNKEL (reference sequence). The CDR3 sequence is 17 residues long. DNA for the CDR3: TGTGCCAGCAGCCAAGGCCTCTTAGCGGGAGGGGACAATGAGCAGTTCTTC. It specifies CASSQGLLAGGDNEQFF.